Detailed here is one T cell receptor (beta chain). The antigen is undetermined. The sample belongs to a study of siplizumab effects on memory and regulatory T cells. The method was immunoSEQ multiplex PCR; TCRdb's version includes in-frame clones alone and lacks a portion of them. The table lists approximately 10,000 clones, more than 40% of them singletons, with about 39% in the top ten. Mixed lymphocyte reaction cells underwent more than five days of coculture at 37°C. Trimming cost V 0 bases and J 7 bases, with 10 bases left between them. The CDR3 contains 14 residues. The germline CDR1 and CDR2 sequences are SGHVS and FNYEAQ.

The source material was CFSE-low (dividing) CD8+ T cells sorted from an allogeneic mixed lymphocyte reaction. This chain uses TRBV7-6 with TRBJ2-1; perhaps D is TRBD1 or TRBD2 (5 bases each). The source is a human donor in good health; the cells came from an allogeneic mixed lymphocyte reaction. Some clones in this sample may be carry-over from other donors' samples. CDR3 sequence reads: CASSLATEGNEQFF. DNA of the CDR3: TGTGCCAGCAGCTTAGCTACTGAGGGGAATGAGCAGTTCTTC. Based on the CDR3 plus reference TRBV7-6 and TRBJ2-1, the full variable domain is GAGVSQSPRYKVTKRGQDVALRCDPISGHVSLYWYRQALGQGPEFLTYFNYEAQQDKSGLPNDRFSAERPEGSISTLTIQRTEQRDSAMYRCASSLATEGNEQFFGPGTRLTVL.